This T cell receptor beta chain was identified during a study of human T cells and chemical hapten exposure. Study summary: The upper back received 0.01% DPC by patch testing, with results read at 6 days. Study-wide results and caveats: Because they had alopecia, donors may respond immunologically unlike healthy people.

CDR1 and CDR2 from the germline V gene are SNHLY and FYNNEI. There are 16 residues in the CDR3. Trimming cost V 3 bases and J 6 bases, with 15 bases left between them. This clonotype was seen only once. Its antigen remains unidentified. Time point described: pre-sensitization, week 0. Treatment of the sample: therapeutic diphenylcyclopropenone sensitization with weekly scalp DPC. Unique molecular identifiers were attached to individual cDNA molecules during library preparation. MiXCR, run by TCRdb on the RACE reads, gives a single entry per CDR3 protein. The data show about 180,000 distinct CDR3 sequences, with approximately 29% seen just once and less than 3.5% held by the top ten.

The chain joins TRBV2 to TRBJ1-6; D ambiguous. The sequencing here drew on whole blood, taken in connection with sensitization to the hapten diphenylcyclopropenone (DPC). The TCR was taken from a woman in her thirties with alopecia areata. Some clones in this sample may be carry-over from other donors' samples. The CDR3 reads CASSDSRQAFNSPLHF. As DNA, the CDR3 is TGTGCCAGCAGTGATTCTCGGCAGGCCTTTAATTCACCCCTCCACTTT.